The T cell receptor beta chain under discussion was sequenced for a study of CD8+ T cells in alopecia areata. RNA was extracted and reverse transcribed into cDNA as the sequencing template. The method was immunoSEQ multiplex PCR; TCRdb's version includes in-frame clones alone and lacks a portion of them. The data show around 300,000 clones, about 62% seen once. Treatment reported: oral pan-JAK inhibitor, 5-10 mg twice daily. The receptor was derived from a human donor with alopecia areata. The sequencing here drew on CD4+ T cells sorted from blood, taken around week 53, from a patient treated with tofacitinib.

For the CDR3, the DNA is TGCGCCAGCAGCTCAGCTACGACAGGGACGAACCCCTACGAGCAGTACTTC. It encodes CASSSATTGTNPYEQYF. This rearrangement joins TRBV5-1 to TRBJ2-7; 7 bases are a match to TRBD1. The CDR3 extends over 17 amino acids. V shed 3 bases and J 2 bases; nucleotides not matched to a gene: 14. Germline values: CDR1 SGHRS, CDR2 YFSETQ.